Shown below are 3 T cell receptor beta chains from a single sample sequenced in a study of shared clonotypes between healthy human individuals. Here immunoSEQ multiplex PCR was the method, and the copy in TCRdb shows in-frame clones only, minus some. The sample includes around 2.1 million clones, roughly 91% of them seen just once. Naive CD8 cells comprised CD45RO-negative, CCR7-positively selected cells, excluding terminally differentiated effector memory CD45RA+ cells. The specimen sequenced was naive CD8+ T cells from PBMCs. All receptors derive from a man aged 18 to 30 in good health. Some clones in this sample may be carry-over from other donors' samples.

This clone has only one observation. This chain uses TRBV28 with TRBJ2-7; weak D call: TRBD2 (5 bases). The CDR3 consists of 18 residues. The germline gives CDR1 MDHEN, CDR2 SYDVKM. Trimming pared 3 bases from V and 1 base from J, leaving 22 bases between. This CDR3 reads CASSFSIPTLEGSYEQYF. The CDR3 region has the DNA TGTGCCAGCAGTTTTTCCATCCCGACCCTCGAGGGATCCTACGAGCAGTACTTC.

The chain links TRBV27 to TRBJ1-1, with a possible D match to TRBD1 (5 bases). Germline assignment: CDR1 MNHEY and CDR2 SMNVEV (reference sequence). The CDR3 is 14 residues long. V shed 4 bases and J shed 5 bases, with 14 bases lying between them. CDR3 sequence (DNA): TGTGCCAGCAGTTCCCCAGGGACGATAACTGAAGCTTTCTTT. It encodes CASSSPGTITEAFF.

This chain uses TRBV7-6 with TRBJ2-7, with D perhaps matching TRBD2 (5 bases). The ends were cut back, 1 base at V and 2 bases at J, with 12 bases in the middle. The CDR3 is 15 residues long. The germline CDR1 and CDR2 sequences are SGHVS and FNYEAQ. The chain's CDR3 is CASSLESASTYEQYF. The DNA of the CDR3 is TGTGCCAGCAGCTTAGAGTCGGCTAGCACCTACGAGCAGTACTTC.